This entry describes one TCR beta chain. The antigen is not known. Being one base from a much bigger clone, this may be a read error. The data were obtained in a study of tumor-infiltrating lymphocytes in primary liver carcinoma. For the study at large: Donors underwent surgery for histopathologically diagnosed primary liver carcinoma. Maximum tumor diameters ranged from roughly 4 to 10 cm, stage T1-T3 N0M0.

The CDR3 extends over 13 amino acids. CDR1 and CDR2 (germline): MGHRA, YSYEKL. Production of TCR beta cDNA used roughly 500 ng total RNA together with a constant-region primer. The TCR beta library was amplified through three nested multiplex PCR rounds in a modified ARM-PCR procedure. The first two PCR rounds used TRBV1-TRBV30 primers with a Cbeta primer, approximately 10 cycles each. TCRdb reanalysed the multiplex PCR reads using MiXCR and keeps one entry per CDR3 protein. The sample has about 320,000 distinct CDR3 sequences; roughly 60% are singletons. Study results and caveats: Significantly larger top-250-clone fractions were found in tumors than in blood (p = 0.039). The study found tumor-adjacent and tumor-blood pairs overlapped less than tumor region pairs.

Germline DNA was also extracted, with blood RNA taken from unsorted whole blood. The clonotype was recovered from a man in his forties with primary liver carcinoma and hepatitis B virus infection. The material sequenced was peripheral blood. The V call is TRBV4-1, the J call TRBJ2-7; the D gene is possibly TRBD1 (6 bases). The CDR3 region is CASSQQLEGEQHF. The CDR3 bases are TGCGCCAGCAGCCAACAACTAGAGGGGGAGCAGCACTTC.